The rows below give T cell receptor beta chains drawn from one sample of a study of CD8 T cells in Susac syndrome. TCRdb reprocessed the immunoSEQ multiplex PCR reads with MiXCR, giving one entry per CDR3 protein. In the table there are 180,000 or so distinct CDR3 sequences, 90% to 95% of which are singletons. Sequencing was carried out using CD4+ T cells from PBMCs. These receptors originate from a human donor with multiple sclerosis. CDR3s include the opening cysteine and the closing phenylalanine or tryptophan. Each record gives: V gene, J gene, D gene, clone size, CDR3 DNA, CDR3 protein. A D gene is named only where the DNA matches it firmly. The size field is filled for only some rows; it gives once, few, many or a size class.

V: TRBV7-3; J: TRBJ2-5; D: .; size: once; DNA: TGTGCCAGCAGCTTATTAGGGATGGGGACCCAGTACTTC; CDR3: CASSLLGMGTQYF
V: TRBV20-1; J: TRBJ1-2; D: .; size: .; DNA: TGCAGTGCAGTACACGGAAACTATGGCTACACCTTC; CDR3: CSAVHGNYGYTF
V: TRBV2; J: TRBJ2-1; D: TRBD2; size: .; DNA: TGTGCCAGCAGAAGACTAGCGACCTCCTACAATGAGCAGTTCTTC; CDR3: CASRRLATSYNEQFF
V: TRBV20-1; J: TRBJ2-5; D: .; size: .; DNA: TGCAGTGCTAGAGTTCTAGCGCCCCAAGAGACCCAGTACTTC; CDR3: CSARVLAPQETQYF
V: TRBV3-1; J: TRBJ2-1; D: TRBD1; size: .; DNA: TGTGCCAGCAGCCTCGGGACAGGGTTATTAGGTGAGCAGTTCTTC; CDR3: CASSLGTGLLGEQFF
V: TRBV2; J: TRBJ2-1; D: TRBD2; size: .; DNA: TGTGCCAGCAGCCCCGGGGGGGGCCGGACCTACAATGAGCAGTTCTTC; CDR3: CASSPGGGRTYNEQFF
V: TRBV20-1; J: TRBJ2-7; D: TRBD2; size: .; DNA: TGCAGTGCTAGAGATTCTAGCGGGGCCGGCGACGAGCAGTACTTC; CDR3: CSARDSSGAGDEQYF
V: TRBV30; J: TRBJ2-1; D: TRBD2; size: .; DNA: TGTGCCGCGGAGCGGGGGGGGAATGAGCAGTTCTTC; CDR3: CAAERGGNEQFF
V: TRBV29-1; J: TRBJ2-5; D: TRBD2; size: .; DNA: TGCAGCGTCGTCCGGACTAGCGGGTACAAGACCCAGTACTTC; CDR3: CSVVRTSGYKTQYF
V: TRBV27; J: TRBJ2-7; D: .; size: .; DNA: TGTGCCAGCGCTAACACCTACGAGCAGTACTTC; CDR3: CASANTYEQYF
V: TRBV12-3/TRBV12-4; J: TRBJ2-7; D: .; size: .; DNA: TGTGCCAGCAGTCGGACTTCTTCTTACGAGCAGTACTTC; CDR3: CASSRTSSYEQYF
V: TRBV20-1; J: TRBJ2-1; D: .; size: .; DNA: TGCAGTGCTTATGTTCAAAATCGCAATGAGCAGTTCTTC; CDR3: CSAYVQNRNEQFF
V: TRBV29-1; J: TRBJ1-1; D: .; size: .; DNA: TGCAGCGTCCAAGGACAGATGAACACTGAAGCTTTCTTT; CDR3: CSVQGQMNTEAFF
V: TRBV20-1; J: TRBJ2-5; D: .; size: .; DNA: TGCAGTGTACTAGGGGAAGAGACCCAGTACTTC; CDR3: CSVLGEETQYF
V: TRBV29-1; J: TRBJ2-5; D: TRBD1; size: once; DNA: TGCAGCGAACTGACAGGGAGAGAGACCCAGTACTTC; CDR3: CSELTGRETQYF
V: TRBV3-1; J: TRBJ2-7; D: TRBD1; size: .; DNA: TGTGCCAGCAGCCTAGGGGACAGCCGGTACGAGCAGTACTTC; CDR3: CASSLGDSRYEQYF
V: TRBV30; J: TRBJ1-2; D: .; size: once; DNA: TGTGCCTGGAGTGAAACAGTAAACTATGGCTACACCTTC; CDR3: CAWSETVNYGYTF
V: TRBV24-1; J: TRBJ2-4; D: .; size: .; DNA: TGTGCCACGGGGTCGGGAGCCAAAAACATTCAGTACTTC; CDR3: CATGSGAKNIQYF
V: TRBV24-1; J: TRBJ2-1; D: .; size: .; DNA: TGTGCCACCGGGAATAAGAAGGGCCTCCACAGCTCCTACAATGAGCAGTTCTTC; CDR3: CATGNKKGLHSSYNEQFF
V: TRBV29-1; J: TRBJ1-5; D: .; size: .; DNA: TGCAGCGTTCGCCAGGGCAATCAGCCCCAGCATTTT; CDR3: CSVRQGNQPQHF
V: TRBV12-3/TRBV12-4; J: TRBJ2-7; D: .; size: .; DNA: TGTGCCAGCAGTTTATCAGGCTCCGAGCAGTACTTC; CDR3: CASSLSGSEQYF
V: TRBV20-1; J: TRBJ2-5; D: .; size: .; DNA: TGCAGCGTGCGGGTTCCTTCTCGGATGACCCAGTACTTC; CDR3: CSVRVPSRMTQYF
V: TRBV9; J: TRBJ2-7; D: .; size: .; DNA: TGTGCCAGCAGCGTAGCAACAGGGAGGGGGGACGAGCAGTACTTC; CDR3: CASSVATGRGDEQYF
V: TRBV13; J: TRBJ1-2; D: TRBD1; size: .; DNA: TGTGCCAGCAGCCAAACCCGAACGGGACAGTCGCTCCCTCACACCTTC; CDR3: CASSQTRTGQSLPHTF
V: TRBV14; J: TRBJ1-3; D: .; size: .; DNA: TGTGCCAGCAGCCTCAACTCTGGAAACACCATATATTTT; CDR3: CASSLNSGNTIYF
V: TRBV24-1; J: TRBJ2-7; D: TRBD1; size: .; DNA: TGTGCCACCAGTGGTACAGGGGGCTTCGACGAGCAGTACTTC; CDR3: CATSGTGGFDEQYF
V: TRBV20-1; J: TRBJ2-2; D: .; size: .; DNA: TGCAGTGCTAGAGAAACAGGGACCGGGGAGCTGTTTTTT; CDR3: CSARETGTGELFF
V: TRBV29-1; J: TRBJ2-1; D: .; size: .; DNA: TGCAGCGTTGGAAAGTATATGGACATCTCCTACAATGAGCAGTTCTTC; CDR3: CSVGKYMDISYNEQFF
V: TRBV7-3; J: TRBJ2-1; D: TRBD2; size: .; DNA: TGTGCCAGCAGCTTAACTAGCGGGGTCTACAATGAGCAGTTCTTC; CDR3: CASSLTSGVYNEQFF
V: TRBV29-1; J: TRBJ1-2; D: .; size: once; DNA: TGCAGCGTTCGCGGGACCAACTATGGCTACACCTTC; CDR3: CSVRGTNYGYTF
V: TRBV20-1; J: TRBJ2-7; D: TRBD1; size: .; DNA: TGCAGTGCTAATTACAGGGGCAGCTACGAGCAGTACTTC; CDR3: CSANYRGSYEQYF
V: TRBV20-1; J: TRBJ1-2; D: TRBD1; size: once; DNA: TGCAGTGCTAGAGGGGACAGCCGAAACTATGGCTACACCTTC; CDR3: CSARGDSRNYGYTF
V: TRBV3-1; J: TRBJ1-2; D: .; size: once; DNA: TGTGCCAGCACCCTCGGACAGCAGAACTATGGCTACACCTTC; CDR3: CASTLGQQNYGYTF
V: TRBV20-1; J: TRBJ2-5; D: .; size: once; DNA: TGCAGTGCTAGGAGGGTACTGGAGACCCAGTACTTC; CDR3: CSARRVLETQYF
V: TRBV29-1; J: TRBJ1-2; D: TRBD1; size: .; DNA: TGCAGCGTTCCTCGGACAGGGGGGAACTATGGCTACACCTTC; CDR3: CSVPRTGGNYGYTF
V: TRBV30; J: TRBJ2-2; D: .; size: .; DNA: TGTGCCTGGAGAGGGTTGTTTAACACCGGGGAGCTGTTTTTT; CDR3: CAWRGLFNTGELFF
V: TRBV20-1; J: TRBJ1-3; D: TRBD1; size: .; DNA: TGCAGTGCGGACGACAGGGGAACTGGAAACACCATATATTTT; CDR3: CSADDRGTGNTIYF
V: TRBV3-1; J: TRBJ2-7; D: .; size: .; DNA: TGTGCCAGCAGCCAAGGAGAGGCGGGCTACGAGCAGTACTTC; CDR3: CASSQGEAGYEQYF
V: TRBV27; J: TRBJ2-7; D: .; size: .; DNA: TGTGCCAGCAGCGGCAGGGGTCTCGAGCAGTACTTC; CDR3: CASSGRGLEQYF
V: TRBV29-1; J: TRBJ1-1; D: .; size: .; DNA: TGCGGTTTCGGTCGCATGAACACTGAAGCTTTCTTT; CDR3: CGFGRMNTEAFF
V: TRBV10-1; J: TRBJ2-7; D: TRBD1; size: .; DNA: TGCGCCAGCAGTGAGGGACAGGGGTGGAACGAGCAGTACTTC; CDR3: CASSEGQGWNEQYF
V: TRBV2; J: TRBJ2-1; D: .; size: .; DNA: TGTGCCAGCAATTCAGGGGAATACGGTGAGCAGTTCTTC; CDR3: CASNSGEYGEQFF
V: TRBV5-1; J: TRBJ1-2; D: .; size: .; DNA: TGCGCCAGCAGCTTGTCCGGGACGGGCTATGGCTACACCTTC; CDR3: CASSLSGTGYGYTF